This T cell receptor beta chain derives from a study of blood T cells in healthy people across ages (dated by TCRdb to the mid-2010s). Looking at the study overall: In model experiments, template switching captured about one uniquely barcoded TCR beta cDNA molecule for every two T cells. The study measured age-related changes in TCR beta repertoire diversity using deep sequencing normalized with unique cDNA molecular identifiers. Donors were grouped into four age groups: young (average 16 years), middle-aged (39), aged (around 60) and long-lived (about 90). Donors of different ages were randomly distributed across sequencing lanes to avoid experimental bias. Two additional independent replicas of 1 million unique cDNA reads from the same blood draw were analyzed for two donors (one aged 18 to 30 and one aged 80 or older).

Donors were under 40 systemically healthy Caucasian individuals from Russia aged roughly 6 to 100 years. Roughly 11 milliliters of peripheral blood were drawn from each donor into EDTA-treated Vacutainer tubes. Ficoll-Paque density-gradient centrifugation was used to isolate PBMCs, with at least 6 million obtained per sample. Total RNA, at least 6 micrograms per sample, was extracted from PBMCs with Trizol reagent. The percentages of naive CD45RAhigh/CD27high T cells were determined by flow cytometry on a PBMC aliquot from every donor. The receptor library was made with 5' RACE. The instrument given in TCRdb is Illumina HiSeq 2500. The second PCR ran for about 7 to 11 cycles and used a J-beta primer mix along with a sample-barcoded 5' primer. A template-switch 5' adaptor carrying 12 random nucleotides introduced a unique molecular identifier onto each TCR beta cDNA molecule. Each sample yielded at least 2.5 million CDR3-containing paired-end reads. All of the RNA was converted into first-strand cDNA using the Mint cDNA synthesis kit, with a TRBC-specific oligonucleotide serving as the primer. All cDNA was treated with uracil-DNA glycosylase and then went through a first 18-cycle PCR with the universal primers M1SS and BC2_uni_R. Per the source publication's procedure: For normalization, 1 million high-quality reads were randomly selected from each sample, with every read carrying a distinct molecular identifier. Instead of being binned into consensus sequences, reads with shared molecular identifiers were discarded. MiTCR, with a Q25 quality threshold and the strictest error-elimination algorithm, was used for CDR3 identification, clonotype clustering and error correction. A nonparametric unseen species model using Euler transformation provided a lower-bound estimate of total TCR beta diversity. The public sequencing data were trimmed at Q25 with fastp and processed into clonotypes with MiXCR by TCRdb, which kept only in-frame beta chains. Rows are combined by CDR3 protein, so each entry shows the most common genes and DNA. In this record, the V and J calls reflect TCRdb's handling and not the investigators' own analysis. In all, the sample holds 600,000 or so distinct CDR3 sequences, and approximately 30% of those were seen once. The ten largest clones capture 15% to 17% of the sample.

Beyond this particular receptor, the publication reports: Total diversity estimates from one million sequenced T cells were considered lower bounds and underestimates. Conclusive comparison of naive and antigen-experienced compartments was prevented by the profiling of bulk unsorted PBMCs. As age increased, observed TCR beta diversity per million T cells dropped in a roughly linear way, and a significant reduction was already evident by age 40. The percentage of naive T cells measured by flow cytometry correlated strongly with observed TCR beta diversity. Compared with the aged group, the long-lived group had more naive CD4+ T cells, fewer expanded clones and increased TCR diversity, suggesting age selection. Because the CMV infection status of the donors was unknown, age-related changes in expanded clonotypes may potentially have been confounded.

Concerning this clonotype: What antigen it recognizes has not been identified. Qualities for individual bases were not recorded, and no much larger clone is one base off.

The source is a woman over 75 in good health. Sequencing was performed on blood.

The DNA sequence is TGTGCCAGCACCCGCCCTGAGAGGCCAAACACTGAAGCTTTCTTT. Protein translation: CASTRPERPNTEAFF. The sequence joins TRBV7-9 to TRBJ1-1; a confident D gene designation cannot be given. As encoded in the germline V gene (reference sequence), CDR1 is SEHNR while CDR2 is FQNEAQ. The germline ends are 17 bases apart after V is trimmed by 7 bases and J by 2 bases. Including the terminal cysteine and phenylalanine, the CDR3 comprises 15 residues. Of all the DNA, just the CDR3 is kept, 45 bases in frame from base 1.